A selection of T cell receptor beta chains follows, all from one sample in a study of blood T cell repertoires in COVID-19. Generated by immunoSEQ multiplex PCR, the TCRdb table keeps only in-frame clones and is missing some. The sample holds tens of thousands of clones; 77% are singletons and the top ten take about 2.2%. Sample: peripheral blood. These receptors all come from a man between 65 and 85 years old with COVID-19, enrolled during active disease. The CDR3 runs from the conserved cysteine through the conserved F or W. A D gene is named only where the DNA matches it firmly. Clone size is not always given. Where it is, it says once, few, many or a class for expanded clones.

j_call clone_size d_call cdr3_length v_call cdr3_aa cdr3_nt
TRBJ1-1 NA TRBD1 15 TRBV3-1/TRBV3-2 CASSQEGQGNTEAFF TGTGCCAGCAGCCAAGAGGGACAGGGGAACACTGAAGCTTTCTTT
TRBJ2-1 NA TRBD2 16 TRBV25-1 CASSVLSSGKRNEQFF TGTGCCAGCAGTGTTCTCTCTAGCGGGAAAAGGAATGAGCAGTTCTTC
TRBJ2-7 few NA 15 TRBV27 CASSLLTGSSYEQYF TGTGCCAGCAGTTTATTGACGGGAAGCTCCTACGAGCAGTACTTC
TRBJ2-3 NA TRBD1 13 TRBV28 CASKPQGLDTQYF TGTGCCAGCAAACCACAGGGGTTAGATACGCAGTATTTT
TRBJ2-7 once NA 13 TRBV20-1 CSASPDKSYEQYF TGCAGTGCTAGTCCTGACAAATCCTACGAGCAGTACTTC
TRBJ1-3 NA NA 14 TRBV7-2 CASSQSSAENTIYF TGTGCCAGCAGTCAATCCTCGGCGGAAAACACCATATATTTT
TRBJ2-3 NA TRBD2 14 TRBV9 CASSVREGPDTQYF TGTGCCAGCAGCGTGCGGGAGGGCCCCGATACGCAGTATTTT
TRBJ1-1 NA NA 13 TRBV19 CASRLSPIGGAFF TGTGCCAGTAGGTTGTCTCCAATAGGGGGAGCTTTCTTT
TRBJ1-2 NA TRBD1 17 TRBV19 CASSMGTGTLLLSGYTF TGTGCCAGTAGTATGGGGACAGGGACCCTCCTTCTATCTGGCTACACCTTC
TRBJ1-2 NA TRBD1 16 TRBV7-6 CASSSKMRGQVNGYTF TGTGCCAGCAGCTCAAAGATGCGAGGACAGGTGAACGGCTACACCTTC
TRBJ1-1 NA NA 14 TRBV24-1 CATSDTRGNTEAFF TGTGCCACCAGTGACACCAGGGGGAACACTGAAGCTTTCTTT
TRBJ2-7 NA TRBD2 15 TRBV10-3 CAITPGTSGNREQYF TGTGCCATCACCCCCGGGACTAGCGGGAATCGCGAGCAGTACTTC
TRBJ1-1 NA TRBD1 16 TRBV11-2 CASRFSPGQPNTEAFF TGTGCCAGCAGGTTCTCTCCGGGACAGCCGAACACTGAAGCTTTCTTT
TRBJ1-1 NA TRBD1 15 TRBV18 CASSPSGTGVAEAFF TGTGCCAGCTCACCCTCCGGGACAGGCGTCGCTGAAGCTTTCTTT
TRBJ2-1 NA TRBD2 15 TRBV11-1 CASSLGGSIVNEQFF TGTGCCAGCAGCTTAGGCGGGAGTATCGTCAATGAGCAGTTCTTC
TRBJ1-5 few NA 13 TRBV7-2 CASSPDKHQPQHF TGTGCCAGCAGCCCTGACAAACATCAGCCCCAGCATTTT
TRBJ2-7 few TRBD2 14 TRBV7-9 CASSLGAGAYEQYF TGTGCCAGCAGCTTAGGGGCGGGAGCGTACGAGCAGTACTTC
TRBJ2-2 NA TRBD2 15 TRBV4-1 CASSERDYHTGELFF TGCGCCAGCAGCGAGCGGGATTACCACACCGGGGAGCTGTTTTTT
TRBJ2-7 NA NA 14 TRBV9 CASSWGDKITEQYF TGTGCCAGCAGCTGGGGGGATAAGATAACCGAGCAGTACTTC
TRBJ1-1 NA NA 13 TRBV7-2 CASSLRRGEEAFF TGTGCCAGCAGCTTACGGCGAGGAGAGGAAGCTTTCTTT
TRBJ2-6 NA TRBD1 17 TRBV11-3 CASSSGQDSSGANVLTF TGTGCCAGCAGCTCTGGACAGGATAGCTCTGGGGCCAACGTCCTGACTTTC
TRBJ2-7 NA TRBD1 15 TRBV19 CASSIRQGRLYEQYF TGTGCCAGTAGTATCCGACAGGGGCGACTCTACGAGCAGTACTTC
TRBJ2-7 NA TRBD1 14 TRBV10-2 CASSEQGASSEQYF TGCGCCAGCAGTGAACAGGGGGCTTCGAGCGAGCAGTACTTC
TRBJ2-2 NA NA 17 TRBV27 CASSLSEASANTGELFF TGTGCCAGCAGTTTAAGCGAAGCTAGCGCGAACACCGGGGAGCTGTTTTTT
TRBJ2-1 NA TRBD1 14 TRBV27 CASISRTGFNEQFF TGTGCCAGCATATCCCGGACAGGTTTCAATGAGCAGTTCTTC
TRBJ2-2 NA TRBD1 14 TRBV7-9 CASTRTGNTGELFF TGTGCCAGCACCCGGACAGGAAATACCGGGGAGCTGTTTTTT
TRBJ1-1 NA NA 15 TRBV28 CASSLPPGMNTEAFF TGTGCCAGCAGTCTCCCCCCCGGGATGAACACTGAAGCTTTCTTT
TRBJ2-4 NA TRBD1 13 TRBV4-2 CASSQGDRDIQYF TGTGCCAGCAGCCAAGGCGACAGGGACATTCAGTACTTC
TRBJ1-2 NA NA 13 TRBV4-3 CASSRGGAYGYTF TGCGCCAGCAGCCGCGGCGGGGCCTATGGCTACACCTTC
TRBJ2-2 NA TRBD2 15 TRBV11-3 CASSPGSGSSGELFF TGTGCCAGCAGCCCGGGTAGCGGGAGTAGCGGGGAGCTGTTTTTT
TRBJ1-4 NA NA 13 TRBV28 CASNARYGEKLFF TGTGCCAGCAACGCTCGTTACGGTGAAAAACTGTTTTTT